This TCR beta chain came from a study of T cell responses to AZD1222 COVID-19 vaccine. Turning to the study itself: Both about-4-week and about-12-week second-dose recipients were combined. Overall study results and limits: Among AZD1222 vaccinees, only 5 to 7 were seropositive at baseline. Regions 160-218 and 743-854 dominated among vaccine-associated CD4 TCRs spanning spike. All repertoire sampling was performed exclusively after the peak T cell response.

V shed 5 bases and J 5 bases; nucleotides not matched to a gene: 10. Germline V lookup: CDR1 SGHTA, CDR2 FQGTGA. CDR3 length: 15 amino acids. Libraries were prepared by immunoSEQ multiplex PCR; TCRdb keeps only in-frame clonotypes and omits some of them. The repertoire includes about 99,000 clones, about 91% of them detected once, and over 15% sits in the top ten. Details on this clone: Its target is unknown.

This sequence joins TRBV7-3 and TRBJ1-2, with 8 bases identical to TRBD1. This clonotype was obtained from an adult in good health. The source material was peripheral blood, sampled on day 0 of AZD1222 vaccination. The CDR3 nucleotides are TGTGCCAGCAGCCCGCGGACAGGGCATGAATATGGCTACACCTTC. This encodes CASSPRTGHEYGYTF.